The source of this TCR beta chain is a study of blood T cell repertoires in COVID-19. The table came from immunoSEQ multiplex PCR; TCRdb's copy has only in-frame clones and leaves some out. The sample carries a few hundred thousand clones, around 80% recorded once. The CDR3 length is 15 residues. The germline gives CDR1 GTSNPN, CDR2 SVGIG (reference sequence). V gave up 0 bases and J gave up 7 bases; unmatched junction bases: 12. The chain couples TRBV30 to TRBJ2-7, with 7 bases fitting TRBD1. The TCR was taken from a human donor in a cohort sampled during active COVID-19. The specimen sequenced was peripheral blood. The DNA for the CDR3 is TGTGCCTGGAGTGTCCCCCGGGACAGCTTAGAGGAGCAGTACTTC. This gives the protein CAWSVPRDSLEEQYF. The full variable domain, with the rest looked up from reference TRBV30 and TRBJ2-7, is SQTIHQWPATLVQPVGSPLSLECTVEGTSNPNLYWYRQAAGRGLQLLFYSVGIGQISSEVPQNLSASRPQDRQFILSSKKLLLSDSGFYLCAWSVPRDSLEEQYFGPGTRLTVT.